A selection of T cell receptor beta chains follows, all from one sample in a study of radiation and T cells in renal cell carcinoma. Produced via immunoSEQ multiplex PCR; TCRdb's table is partial and in-frame only. The profile shows 95,000 to 150,000 clones, approximately 78% of them singletons. This sample comprised blood, obtained from a patient whose treatment included radiotherapy and nephrectomy. These receptors originate from a woman in her fifties or sixties with renal cell carcinoma. The CDR3 runs from the conserved cysteine through the conserved F or W. The order of the fields is V gene, CDR3 length, D gene, clone size, J gene, CDR3 DNA, CDR3 protein. The D gene is left open where the match is weak. A row's size may be missing; if present it is once, few, many or a size class.

>TRBV2|15|-|-|TRBJ1-4
TGTGCCAGCATTCCCCGACAGCCAACTAATGAAAAACTGTTTTTT
CASIPRQPTNEKLFF
>TRBV10-3|17|TRBD1|-|TRBJ1-1
TGTGCCACATGCGATCAGAGGGGGCGCGTCGGGAACACTGAAGCTTTCTTT
CATCDQRGRVGNTEAFF
>TRBV28|17|TRBD1|-|TRBJ1-2
TGTGCCAGCAGTTTAGGTTCTGGACAGGTCCTTCTGGGTGGCTACACCTTC
CASSLGSGQVLLGGYTF
>TRBV11-2|15|-|-|TRBJ2-3
TGTGCCAGCAGCAGGGGACCGAGTAGCACAGATACGCAGTATTTT
CASSRGPSSTDTQYF
>TRBV29-1|18|TRBD2|few|TRBJ2-1
TGCAGCGTCGGGACTAGCGGGAGCCCCTATATCCCCTACAATGAGCAGTTCTTC
CSVGTSGSPYIPYNEQFF
>TRBV6-1|15|TRBD1|few|TRBJ2-7
TGTGCCAGCAGTGAAGCAGCAGGGGGCAACTACGAGCAGTACTTC
CASSEAAGGNYEQYF
>TRBV10-3|15|TRBD2|once|TRBJ2-2
TGTGCCATCAGTGAGATGGCGGGAGGAACCGGGGAGCTGTTTTTT
CAISEMAGGTGELFF
>TRBV27|11|-|-|TRBJ2-1
TGTGCCAGCATCCGAGAGAATGAGCAGTTCTTC
CASIRENEQFF
>TRBV6-1|11|-|-|TRBJ1-1
TGTGCCAGCAGATCCAACACTGAAGCTTTCTTT
CASRSNTEAFF
>TRBV7-7|15|-|-|TRBJ2-3
TGTGCTAGCAGCTTAGGGGACTCTGGCACAGATACGCAGTATTTT
CASSLGDSGTDTQYF
>TRBV4-2|16|-|few|TRBJ1-3
TGTGCCAGCAGCCAAGAACTTCTGCAGGCTGGAAACACCATATATTTT
CASSQELLQAGNTIYF
>TRBV19|15|-|-|TRBJ2-3
TGTGCCAGTAGTATAGTTGGGTTGAGCACAGATACGCAGTATTTT
CASSIVGLSTDTQYF
>TRBV11-3|14|TRBD1|once|TRBJ2-7
TGTGCCAGCAGCTTGGGACAGGGCCTCGGCGAGCAGTACTTC
CASSLGQGLGEQYF
>TRBV14|16|-|many|TRBJ2-3
TGTGCCAGCAGCTCCAGGACATTCAACGGACTAGATACGCAGTATTTT
CASSSRTFNGLDTQYF
>TRBV6-1|12|-|-|TRBJ2-7
TGTGCCAGCAGCCACAAGTGGGACGAGCAGTACTTC
CASSHKWDEQYF
>TRBV28|12|TRBD1|-|TRBJ1-1
TGTGCCAGCAGCTTGGCCCAGGGGGGAGCTTTCTTT
CASSLAQGGAFF
>TRBV5-6|15|-|-|TRBJ2-1
TGTGCCAGCAGCTTAGCTCAACGGCGACGCAATGAGCAGTTCTTC
CASSLAQRRRNEQFF
>TRBV15|20|-|-|TRBJ2-6
TGTGCCACCAGCAGAGAGTGGGGGTACGGACGGATCTCTGGGGCCAACGTCCTGACTTTC
CATSREWGYGRISGANVLTF
>TRBV29-1|13|-|-|TRBJ2-7
TGCAGCGGCCAGGGACACGGCGGGGGCGAGCAGTACTTC
CSGQGHGGGEQYF
>TRBV4-2|16|-|-|TRBJ1-2
TGTGCCAGCAGCCAAGACCCACCGGGGGGTTCGCTGGGCTACACCTTC
CASSQDPPGGSLGYTF
>TRBV5-4|13|-|-|TRBJ1-1
TGTGCCAGCAGCTTTGAGGGCTTCACTGAAGCTTTCTTT
CASSFEGFTEAFF
>TRBV11-3|20|-|-|TRBJ2-1
TGTGCCAGCAGCTTAGGGGGGAAGACCGATCCCTATTTCTCCTACAATGAGCAGTTCTTC
CASSLGGKTDPYFSYNEQFF